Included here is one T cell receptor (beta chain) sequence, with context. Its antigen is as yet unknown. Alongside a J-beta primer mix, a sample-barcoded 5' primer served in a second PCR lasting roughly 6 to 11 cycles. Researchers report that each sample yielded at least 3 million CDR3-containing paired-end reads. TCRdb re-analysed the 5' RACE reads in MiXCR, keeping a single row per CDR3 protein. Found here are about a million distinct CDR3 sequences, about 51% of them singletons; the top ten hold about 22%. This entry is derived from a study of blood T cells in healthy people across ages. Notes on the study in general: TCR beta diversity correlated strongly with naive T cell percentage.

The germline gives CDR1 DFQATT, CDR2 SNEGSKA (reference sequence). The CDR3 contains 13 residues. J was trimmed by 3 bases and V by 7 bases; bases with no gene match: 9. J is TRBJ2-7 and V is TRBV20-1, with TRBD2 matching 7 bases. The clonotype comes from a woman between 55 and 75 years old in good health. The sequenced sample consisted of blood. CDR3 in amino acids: CSVGSTGGYEQYF. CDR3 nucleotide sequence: TGCAGTGTCGGTTCTACGGGAGGCTACGAGCAGTACTTC.